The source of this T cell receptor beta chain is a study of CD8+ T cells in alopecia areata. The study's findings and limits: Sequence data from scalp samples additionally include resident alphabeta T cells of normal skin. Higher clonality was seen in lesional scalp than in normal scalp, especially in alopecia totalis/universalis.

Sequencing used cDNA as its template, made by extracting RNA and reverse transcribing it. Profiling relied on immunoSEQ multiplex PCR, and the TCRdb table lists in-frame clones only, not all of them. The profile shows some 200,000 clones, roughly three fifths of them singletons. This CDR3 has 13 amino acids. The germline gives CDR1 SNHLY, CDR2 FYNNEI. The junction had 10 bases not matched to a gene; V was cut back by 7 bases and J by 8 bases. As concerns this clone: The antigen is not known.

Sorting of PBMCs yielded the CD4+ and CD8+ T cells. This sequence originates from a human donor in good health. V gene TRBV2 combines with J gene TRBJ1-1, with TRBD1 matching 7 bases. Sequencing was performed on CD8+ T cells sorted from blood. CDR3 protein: CASIEGAGLEAFF. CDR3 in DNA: TGTGCCAGCATCGAGGGGGCGGGGTTGGAAGCTTTCTTT.